Below, 29 T cell receptor beta chains from the same sample are listed, as sequenced in a study of identical twins (dated by TCRdb to 2016 to 2017). Receptor libraries were prepared by 5' RACE. Sequencing used an Illumina HiSeq 2000. TCRdb reran the public reads through fastp at Q25 and MiXCR, keeping productive beta chains. Under each unique CDR3 protein, matching rows form one entry showing the most common genes and DNA. Present in this sample are around 530,000 distinct CDR3 sequences, 12% to 15% of which were seen just once. The ten most abundant clones make up roughly 0.46% of the sample. In addition, the sample was reused for a study of yellow fever vaccine responses in identical twins.

Material for sequencing was CD4+ T cells sorted from blood. Source of these receptors: a woman aged 18-29 years in good health.

The table lists this clonotype with a few counts. The V call is TRBV6-5, the J call TRBJ2-3; 10 nucleotides agree with TRBD1. Germline V gene lookup returns CDR1 MNHEY and CDR2 SVGAGI. The CDR3 totals 18 residues. The junction had 10 bases not matched to a gene; V was cut back by 2 bases and J by 2 bases. The CDR3 here is CASSYTAPGQGPTDTQYF. The CDR3 bases are TGTGCCAGCAGTTACACAGCTCCGGGACAGGGGCCCACAGATACGCAGTATTTT.

This rearrangement joins TRBV12-3 or TRBV12-4 to TRBJ2-5, with TRBD1 as a possible D gene (5 bases). V was clipped by 3 bases and J by 5 bases, with 16 bases between them. This CDR3 has 15 amino acids. CDR3 region: CASSLMTTVRETQYF. The CDR3 nucleotides are TGTGCCAGCAGTTTGATGACGACAGTGAGGGAGACCCAGTACTTC.

The chain couples TRBV12-3 or TRBV12-4 to TRBJ2-2, with 7 bases aligning to TRBD2. V lost 6 bases to trimming and J lost 4 bases; unmatched junction nucleotides: 5. CDR3 size: 14 residues. CDR3 sequence (DNA): TGTGCCAGCAGCCTAGGGACTACCACCGGGGAGCTGTTTTTT. Its translation: CASSLGTTTGELFF.

This chain links TRBV7-8 with TRBJ2-1; possible D gene TRBD2, 6 bases. Germline V gives CDR1 SGHVS, CDR2 FQNEAQ. CDR3 size: 18 residues. V lost 2 bases, J lost 9 bases, and 26 bases lay in between. CDR3 sequence: CASSLFSAGTGLGSEQFF. The CDR3 bases are TGTGCCAGCAGCTTATTTTCAGCCGGGACTGGCCTGGGCAGTGAGCAGTTCTTC.

This clonotype appeared a few times. The chain recombines TRBV12-3 or TRBV12-4 with TRBJ2-3, with 12 bases aligning to TRBD1. Trimming removed 3 bases from V and 4 bases from J; junction bases left unmatched: 5. The length of the CDR3 is 16 residues. CDR3 DNA: TGTGCCAGCAGTTTTGCTGGGACAGGGGGCGCAGATACGCAGTATTTT. Its protein product is CASSFAGTGGADTQYF.

This clonotype has only one observation. This CDR3 is CASSPPVKGVWGAGYNEQFF. The CDR3 bases are TGTGCCAGCAGTCCCCCCGTTAAAGGGGTTTGGGGGGCTGGGTACAATGAGCAGTTCTTC. The rearrangement links TRBV11-1 to TRBJ2-1; either TRBD1 or TRBD2 may fit D (6 bases each). The V end lost 6 bases, the J end lost 4 bases, and 31 bases lay between the germline ends. Germline V lookup: CDR1 SGHAT, CDR2 FQDESV (reference sequence). The CDR3 has 20 amino acids.

This chain connects TRBV7-2 to TRBJ2-7; TRBD2 matches at 9 bases. The length of the CDR3 is 14 residues. V shed 5 bases, J shed 4 bases, and the junction held 6 bases outside the gene matches. From germline, CDR1 is SGHTA and CDR2 FQGNSA. The CDR3 spells CASSRSGSEYEQYF. The CDR3 DNA follows: TGTGCCAGCAGCCGTAGCGGGAGTGAGTACGAGCAGTACTTC.

This clonotype has only a few counts. CDR3 protein: CASSLRQGRSPLHF. Written as DNA, the CDR3 is TGTGCCAGCAGTTTAAGACAGGGACGTTCACCCCTCCACTTT. The V and J genes are TRBV27 and TRBJ1-6, with TRBD1 identical over 7 bases. Germline lookup yields CDR1 MNHEY and CDR2 SMNVEV (reference sequence). There are 14 residues in the CDR3. V trimming: 2 bases; J trimming: 9 bases; junction bases outside the gene matches: 4.

The chain joins TRBV10-3 to TRBJ2-5, with 7 nucleotides matching TRBD1. The CDR3 has 16 residues. The ends lost 10 bases at V and 1 base at J; junction bases unmatched: 15. The germline V gene has CDR1 ENHRY and CDR2 SYGVKD. The CDR3 region is CATKGTRDSPQETQYF. CDR3 DNA: TGTGCCACCAAAGGGACCCGGGACAGTCCCCAAGAGACCCAGTACTTC.

This clonotype was picked up a small number of times. This rearrangement joins TRBV20-1 to TRBJ2-5; D possibly corresponds to TRBD1 (5 bases). In germline, CDR1 is DFQATT, CDR2 SNEGSKA (reference sequence). The CDR3 sequence is 14 residues long. V lost 0 bases, J lost 4 bases, and 12 bases lay in between. The DNA of the CDR3 is TGCAGTGCTAGAGATCCTTGGGGCTCAGAGACCCAGTACTTC. Residues: CSARDPWGSETQYF.

J is TRBJ2-3 and V is TRBV5-1; a possible D gene is TRBD2 (6 bases). V lost 4 bases and J 0 bases, leaving 15 bases between the germline ends. Germline V gene data show CDR1 as SGHRS and CDR2 as YFSETQ. CDR3 length: 16 amino acids. CDR3 bases: TGCGCCAGCAGCCCCGTCGGGGGACTTAGCACAGATACGCAGTATTTT. Its translation: CASSPVGGLSTDTQYF.

This clonotype was detected ten times or more. V gene TRBV15 combines with J gene TRBJ1-3, with 7 bases fitting TRBD1. The CDR3 loop spans 16 amino acids. CDR1 is LNHNV and CDR2 is YYDKDF in the germline V gene (reference sequence). V was pared by 1 base and J by 4 bases, with 7 bases of the junction left unmatched. The CDR3 here is CATSRGEGGAGNTIYF. CDR3 sequence (DNA): TGTGCCACCAGCAGAGGAGAAGGGGGCGCGGGAAACACCATATATTTT.

V is TRBV6-1 and J is TRBJ2-2; 8 bases map to TRBD2. The CDR3 sequence is 13 residues long. Trimming at V came to 8 bases and at J to 4 bases, leaving 3 bases not matched to a gene. Germline CDR1 reads MNHNS; CDR2 reads SASEGT. The CDR3: CASFTSGTGELFF. Here the CDR3 DNA reads TGTGCCAGCTTCACTAGCGGCACCGGGGAGCTGTTTTTT.

This clonotype has a handful of counts. CDR3: CASSTGRGQDGYTF. DNA of the CDR3: TGCGCCAGCAGCACTGGCCGGGGGCAGGATGGCTACACCTTC. The rearrangement uses TRBV5-1 and TRBJ1-2; D possibly corresponds to TRBD1 (6 bases). The CDR3 totals 14 residues. The germline V gene has CDR1 SGHRS and CDR2 YFSETQ. The ends were cut back, 4 bases at V and 6 bases at J, with 16 bases in the middle.

Only a few counts were recorded for this clonotype. This sequence joins TRBV24-1 and TRBJ2-1; D remains unclear. Looked up from germline, CDR1 is KGHDR and CDR2 is SFDVKD. Between the trimmed V and J ends, which lost 1 base and 7 bases, there was a span of 4 bases. There are 12 residues in the CDR3. The CDR3 spells CATSDFVNEQFF. In DNA form, the CDR3 reads TGTGCCACCAGTGATTTCGTTAATGAGCAGTTCTTC.

This clonotype was seen a handful of times. The chain has TRBV7-8 and TRBJ2-1; TRBD2 matches 10 bases. The CDR3 is made up of 16 amino acids. V gave up 1 base and J gave up 7 bases; unmatched junction bases: 7. Germline V gene sequence: CDR1 SGHVS, CDR2 FQNEAQ. The CDR3 coding sequence is TGTGCCAGCAGCTTAGTCCTAGCGGGAGTCAGTAATGAGCAGTTCTTC. Protein product: CASSLVLAGVSNEQFF.

This clonotype has only a few counts. In nucleotides, the CDR3 is TGTGCCAGCACCCAGGGGGTACAGCCCCAGCATTTT. This sequence encodes CASTQGVQPQHF. The genes are TRBV12-3 or TRBV12-4 and TRBJ1-5; the match to TRBD1 covers 7 bases. V was clipped by 7 bases and J by 7 bases; unmatched bases: 4. The CDR3 is 12 residues long.

This clonotype was seen more than once but under ten times. This chain links TRBV4-1 with TRBJ1-2, with TRBD1 as a possible D gene (6 bases). With 0 bases removed from V and 4 bases from J, the gap between germline ends came to 15 bases. Germline CDR1 is MGHRA and CDR2 is YSYEKL. This CDR3 is 16 amino acids long. The chain's CDR3 is CASSQEYSGAVYGYTF. CDR3 nucleotide sequence: TGCGCCAGCAGCCAAGAGTATTCAGGGGCTGTCTATGGCTACACCTTC.

This clonotype was seen a few times. A read error may produce the germline difference seen at one junction end. The chain couples TRBV4-2 to TRBJ2-1; 11 bases map to TRBD2. CDR1 and CDR2 (germline): LGHNA, YNFKEQ. The CDR3 has 13 amino acids. CDR3 bases: TGTGCCAGCAGCCAAGATCGGGGTAGCGGGGGGGCCTTC. Its translation is CASSQDRGSGGAF.

CDR3 DNA: TGTGCCATCAGTGAGTGGATAGGCCGGAAGGATGAGCAGTTCTTC. Its protein is CAISEWIGRKDEQFF. This rearrangement joins TRBV10-3 to TRBJ2-1; D ambiguous. Looked up from germline, CDR1 is ENHRY and CDR2 is SYGVKD. The CDR3 consists of 15 residues. Trimming removed 1 base at V and 8 bases at J, with 15 bases between.

The chain combines TRBV7-8 with TRBJ2-1; possibly TRBD1 for D (6 bases). The length of the CDR3 is 14 residues. CDR1 SGHVS and CDR2 FQNEAQ come from the germline V gene. The V end was cut by 3 bases, the J end by 5 bases, with 11 bases between. Here the CDR3 DNA reads TGTGCCAGCAGCTTCGCGGACAGAAACAATGAGCAGTTCTTC. This sequence encodes CASSFADRNNEQFF.

The table lists this clonotype with a few counts. The chain is built from TRBV29-1 and TRBJ2-1; weak D call: TRBD2 (5 bases). V gave up 6 bases and J gave up 5 bases, with 11 bases separating them. The CDR3 is 12 residues long. The V gene's germline CDR1 is SQVTM and CDR2 ANQGSEA. CDR3 sequence reads: CSVRAGNNEQFF. CDR3 nucleotide sequence: TGCAGCGTGAGGGCAGGCAACAATGAGCAGTTCTTC.

There are many counts of this clonotype. CDR3 sequence reads: CSVVRLLNTEAFF. The DNA for the CDR3 is TGCAGCGTTGTTAGACTCCTGAACACTGAAGCTTTCTTT. This chain joins TRBV29-1 and TRBJ1-1; D is undetermined. V lost 4 bases and J lost 0, with 9 bases in between. The CDR3 is 13 residues long. Germline values: CDR1 SQVTM, CDR2 ANQGSEA. Complete variable domain (other parts from reference TRBV29-1 and TRBJ1-1): SAVISQKPSRDICQRGTSLTIQCQVDSQVTMMFWYRQQPGQSLTLIATANQGSEATYESGFVIDKFPISRPNLTFSTLTVSNMSPEDSSIYLCSVVRLLNTEAFFGQGTRLTVV.

This clonotype has more than one count but fewer than ten. The V and J genes are TRBV12-3 or TRBV12-4 and TRBJ2-3; TRBD2 might be the D (6 bases). The CDR3 spans 14 residues. V was pared by 5 bases and J by 1 base, with 10 bases between. The CDR3 region is CASSPSVGTDTQYF. CDR3 nucleotide sequence: TGTGCCAGCAGTCCTAGCGTCGGCACAGATACGCAGTATTTT.

This clonotype has more than one count but fewer than ten. This rearrangement joins TRBV6-5 to TRBJ2-2, with TRBD1 as a possible D gene (5 bases). The V gene's germline CDR1 is MNHEY and CDR2 SVGAGI. The CDR3 has 14 amino acids. Trimming cost V 2 bases and J 5 bases, with 9 bases left between them. This chain's CDR3 is CASSYGAFTGELFF. CDR3 bases: TGTGCCAGCAGTTACGGGGCGTTTACCGGGGAGCTGTTTTTT.

Only a few counts were recorded for this clonotype. The genes are TRBV5-1 and TRBJ1-1; maybe TRBD1 (5 bases). Looked up from germline, CDR1 is SGHRS and CDR2 is YFSETQ. The germline V and J ends were trimmed by 0 bases and 1 base, with 10 bases remaining between them. This CDR3 is built from 15 residues. The CDR3 is CASSLAGGKNTEAFF. The CDR3 DNA reads TGCGCCAGCAGCTTGGCGGGGGGGAAGAACACTGAAGCTTTCTTT.

This clonotype has a handful of counts. The chain carries TRBV2 and TRBJ2-1, with TRBD2 matching over 10 bases. This CDR3 has 14 residues. The V gene's germline CDR1 is SNHLY and CDR2 FYNNEI. V dropped 8 bases and J dropped 9; count of bases not matched to a gene: 10. In DNA, the CDR3 is TGTGCCAGCTGTTGGCTAGCGGGAGTCTCTGAGCAGTTCTTC. Its translation is CASCWLAGVSEQFF.

Only a few counts were recorded for this clonotype. This chain connects TRBV5-1 to TRBJ1-1; tentatively, D is TRBD1 (6 bases). CDR3 size: 15 residues. Trimming removed 0 bases at V and 5 bases at J, with 14 bases between. Looked up from germline, CDR1 is SGHRS and CDR2 is YFSETQ. CDR3: CASSLDGGAETEAFF. CDR3 nucleotides: TGCGCCAGCAGCTTGGATGGGGGCGCGGAGACTGAAGCTTTCTTT.

The CDR3 nucleotides are TGTGCCAGCAGAGGATACGCCGGGGAGCTGTTTTTT. Translating gives CASRGYAGELFF. The genes are TRBV2 and TRBJ2-2; D gene unclear. Germline assignment: CDR1 SNHLY and CDR2 FYNNEI. V was cut by 6 bases and J by 6 bases, with 8 bases left in between. The CDR3 has 12 residues.